The 25 T cell receptor beta chains given below trace back to one sample, sequenced in a study of early T cells in non-severe SARS-CoV-2 infection. TCRdb reanalysed the 5' RACE reads using MiXCR and keeps one entry per CDR3 protein. Among roughly 27,000 distinct CDR3 sequences listed, 5% were seen once. Sequenced sample: whole blood. Source of these receptors: an adult who was a healthcare worker with PCR-confirmed SARS-CoV-2 infection or an uninfected control (not recorded which).

This clonotype was seen many times. The chain recombines TRBV5-1 with TRBJ2-1; D unresolved. Deletions cut 1 base from V and 5 bases from J, with 4 bases between. Germline CDR1 reads SGHRS; CDR2 reads YFSETQ. This CDR3 has 12 residues. CDR3 sequence (DNA): TGCGCCAGCAGCTTGTCAGACAATGAGCAGTTCTTC. This gives the protein CASSLSDNEQFF.

This clonotype was observed many times. The genes are TRBV12-3 or TRBV12-4 and TRBJ2-1; TRBD1 aligns across 9 bases. CDR3 length: 15 amino acids. The V segment lost 5 bases and the J segment 8 bases; nucleotides outside the gene matches: 10. The CDR3 DNA reads TGTGCCAGCAGTCCGTGGACAGGGGAAGAGGATGAGCAGTTCTTC. As protein: CASSPWTGEEDEQFF.

This clonotype was recorded many times. CDR3 sequence: CASSFSNIVGQRQETQYF. The CDR3 region has the DNA TGTGCCAGCAGCTTTTCCAATATCGTCGGACAGCGACAAGAGACCCAGTACTTC. J is TRBJ2-5 and V is TRBV11-2; tentatively, D is TRBD1 (6 bases). This CDR3 comprises 18 residues. Germline lookup yields CDR1 SGHAT and CDR2 FQNNGV. Deletions cut 3 bases from V and 2 bases from J, with 22 bases between.

This clonotype was found many times. The rearrangement uses TRBV7-2 and TRBJ2-3; D unclear. The CDR3 runs 13 residues. V lost 3 bases to trimming and J lost 10 bases, with 14 bases between them. The V gene's germline CDR1 is SGHTA and CDR2 FQGNSA. The DNA of the CDR3 is TGTGCCAGCAGCTTCAGCGACCAGGAACCGCAGTATTTT. As protein: CASSFSDQEPQYF.

This clonotype was picked up many times. The rearrangement joins TRBV29-1 to TRBJ2-1; TRBD2 matches 15 bases. The CDR3 sequence is 16 residues long. Per germline, CDR1 SQVTM and CDR2 ANQGSEA. V shed 1 base and J 7 bases; nucleotides not matched to a gene: 5. The CDR3 region is CSVEGVGLAGGNEQFF. CDR3 bases: TGCAGCGTTGAAGGGGTGGGACTAGCGGGAGGAAATGAGCAGTTCTTC.

This clonotype was detected ten times or more. The rearrangement uses TRBV20-1 and TRBJ2-7; 11 bases match TRBD2. The CDR3 loop spans 14 amino acids. CDR1 DFQATT and CDR2 SNEGSKA come from the germline V gene (reference sequence). The V segment lost 3 bases and the J segment 8 bases; nucleotides outside the gene matches: 9. The CDR3: CSASSTSGDLKQYF. The CDR3 DNA reads TGCAGTGCTAGTTCGACTAGCGGGGACCTCAAGCAGTACTTC.

This clonotype was counted at least ten times. This chain connects TRBV29-1 to TRBJ2-1; tentative D call: TRBD1 (6 bases). Trimming took 4 bases from V and 3 from J, leaving 19 bases between them. CDR1 and CDR2 (germline): SQVTM, ANQGSEA. This CDR3 is 16 amino acids long. The CDR3 is CSVGGVQGPVYNEQFF. CDR3 DNA sequence: TGCAGCGTTGGTGGGGTACAGGGCCCGGTCTACAATGAGCAGTTCTTC.

Many counts were recorded for this clonotype. The V call is TRBV7-2, the J call TRBJ2-7, with D maybe TRBD2 (5 bases). The V end lost 1 base, the J end lost 9 bases, and 13 bases lay between the germline ends. Germline CDR1 SGHTA, CDR2 FQGNSA. CDR3 length equals 13 residues. The CDR3 region has the DNA TGTGCCAGCAGCTTAGGAGGAGAGGGCGCGCAGTACTTC. It is translated as CASSLGGEGAQYF.

This clonotype was recorded at least ten times. This CDR3 reads CASSPRTLRNTEAFF. DNA of the CDR3: TGTGCCAGCAGTCCCCGGACCCTGAGGAACACTGAAGCTTTCTTT. This chain uses TRBV28 with TRBJ1-1, with unresolved D. The V end was cut by 5 bases, the J end by 1 base, with 14 bases between. CDR3 length: 15 residues. CDR1 is MDHEN and CDR2 is SYDVKM in the germline V gene.

This clonotype was found many times. This rearrangement joins TRBV5-1 to TRBJ2-5, with D perhaps matching TRBD2 (6 bases). Trimming pared 3 bases from V and 5 bases from J, leaving 17 bases between. The CDR3 is 15 amino acids. Per the germline V gene, CDR1 is SGHRS and CDR2 is YFSETQ. In DNA form, the CDR3 reads TGCGCCAGCAGCTACGGGACTGTTACTGAGGAGACCCAGTACTTC. Residues: CASSYGTVTEETQYF.

A few counts support this clonotype. This chain joins TRBV6-6 and TRBJ1-1; D unresolved. Germline V gives CDR1 MNHNY, CDR2 SVGAGI (reference sequence). The CDR3 totals 14 residues. Trimming stripped 0 bases from V and 1 base from J, with 6 bases between. DNA of the CDR3: TGTGCCAGCAGTTACTCGCCGACGAACACTGAAGCTTTCTTT. Amino acid sequence: CASSYSPTNTEAFF.

This clonotype was seen a few times. This chain uses TRBV5-1 with TRBJ1-1, with TRBD1 as a possible D gene (5 bases). Per germline, CDR1 SGHRS and CDR2 YFSETQ. This CDR3 has 13 residues. V was clipped by 4 bases and J by 3 bases, with 10 bases between them. Written as DNA, the CDR3 is TGCGCCAGCAGCGAACAGGCTTACACTGAAGCTTTCTTT. Its protein is CASSEQAYTEAFF.

This clonotype was detected ten times or more. The chain has TRBV6-5 and TRBJ1-6; perhaps TRBD1 as D (5 bases). The CDR3 loop spans 17 amino acids. Germline V gene lookup returns CDR1 MNHEY and CDR2 SVGAGI. With 2 bases removed from V and 8 bases from J, the gap between germline ends came to 19 bases. CDR3 amino acids: CASSYGRAPRFDSPLHF. The CDR3 DNA is TGTGCCAGCAGTTACGGCAGGGCCCCGCGCTTCGATTCACCCCTCCACTTT.

This sequence joins TRBV5-4 and TRBJ2-5, with D perhaps being TRBD1 or TRBD2 (5 bases each). The CDR3 spans 15 residues. Deletions cut 2 bases from V and 4 bases from J, with 15 bases between. Germline-derived CDR1 and CDR2 are SGHNT and YYREEE (reference sequence). The CDR3 DNA is TGTGCCAGCAGCTTCGCTCCAGGGAGACCAGAGACCCAGTACTTC. Translating gives CASSFAPGRPETQYF. The full variable domain, completed using reference TRBV5-4 and TRBJ2-5, is ETGVTQSPTHLIKTRGQQVTLRCSSQSGHNTVSWYQQALGQGPQFIFQYYREEENGRGNFPPRFSGLQFPNYSSELNVNALELDDSALYLCASSFAPGRPETQYFGPGTRLLVL.

In this sample, this clonotype turned up many times. The chain couples TRBV20-1 to TRBJ1-1, with 12 bases identical to TRBD1. J was trimmed by 4 bases and V by 2 bases; bases with no gene match: 11. Germline lookup yields CDR1 DFQATT and CDR2 SNEGSKA (reference sequence). There are 17 residues in the CDR3. The CDR3 DNA sequence: TGCAGTGCTAGACCTATGGGACAGGGGGCCGGGGGCACTGAAGCTTTCTTT. Protein product: CSARPMGQGAGGTEAFF.

The sample holds many counts of this clonotype. The chain couples TRBV5-1 to TRBJ1-1, with a tentative D call TRBD1 (5 bases). The CDR3 loop spans 16 amino acids. The germline V gene encodes CDR1 SGHRS and CDR2 YFSETQ. The V end lost 0 bases, the J end lost 4 bases, and 16 bases lay between the germline ends. The CDR3 sequence: CASSLGAGRGSTEAFF. Written as DNA, the CDR3 is TGCGCCAGCAGCTTGGGAGCGGGGCGGGGAAGCACTGAAGCTTTCTTT. The full variable domain, in which reference TRBV5-1 and TRBJ1-1 provide the parts outside the CDR3, is KAGVTQTPRYLIKTRGQQVTLSCSPISGHRSVSWYQQTPGQGLQFLFEYFSETQRNKGNFPGRFSGRQFSNSRSEMNVSTLELGDSALYLCASSLGAGRGSTEAFFGQGTRLTVV.

This clonotype has just a few counts. J is TRBJ2-3 and V is TRBV20-1, with D uncertain. The germline V gene encodes CDR1 DFQATT and CDR2 SNEGSKA (reference sequence). The CDR3 consists of 15 residues. V shed 3 bases and J shed 5 bases, with 18 bases lying between them. The DNA for the CDR3 is TGCAGTGCTAGGGGCAAGGTGACGGTGGGAGATACGCAGTATTTT. This gives the protein CSARGKVTVGDTQYF.

This clonotype was recorded many times. The rearrangement uses TRBV14 and TRBJ2-7, with unresolved D. CDR3 length: 14 residues. Trimming left V 1 base short and J 4 bases short, with 11 bases between. Germline V gene data show CDR1 as SGHDN and CDR2 as FVKESK. CDR3 sequence (DNA): TGTGCCAGCAGCCAAGGGGTTAAAGATTACGAGCAGTACTTC. It codes for CASSQGVKDYEQYF.

The V gene is TRBV11-2, the J gene TRBJ1-1; the D gene is possibly TRBD1 (6 bases). From germline, CDR1 is SGHAT and CDR2 FQNNGV. The CDR3 has 15 residues. Trimming shortened V by 2 bases and J by 3 bases, and 13 bases separated the two germline ends. As DNA, the CDR3 is TGTGCCAGCAGCTTAAAGGGGCGGACAGACACTGAAGCTTTCTTT. It translates to CASSLKGRTDTEAFF.

This clonotype was counted only a few times. The chain carries TRBV5-1 and TRBJ2-1; 8 nucleotides agree with TRBD2. V lost 0 bases to trimming and J lost 1 base; unmatched junction nucleotides: 9. This CDR3 has 18 residues. CDR1 is SGHRS, CDR2 YFSETQ, per germline. CDR3 loop: CASSLGEWSSGSYNEQFF. In nucleotides, the CDR3 is TGCGCCAGCAGCTTGGGAGAGTGGTCTAGCGGGTCCTACAATGAGCAGTTCTTC. The complete variable domain, with remaining parts taken from reference TRBV5-1 and TRBJ2-1, reads KAGVTQTPRYLIKTRGQQVTLSCSPISGHRSVSWYQQTPGQGLQFLFEYFSETQRNKGNFPGRFSGRQFSNSRSEMNVSTLELGDSALYLCASSLGEWSSGSYNEQFFGPGTRLTVL.

This clonotype showed up many times. The rearrangement links TRBV20-1 to TRBJ2-7, with 7 positions matching TRBD1. This CDR3 region has 13 residues. J gave up 3 bases and V 5 bases, and 7 bases lay outside the gene matches. The germline V gene encodes CDR1 DFQATT and CDR2 SNEGSKA (reference sequence). CDR3 in DNA: TGCAGTGCTGTACCGGGACAGTACTACGAGCAGTACTTC. Translating gives CSAVPGQYYEQYF.

This clonotype was seen a handful of times. This rearrangement joins TRBV7-2 to TRBJ2-3; TRBD1 agrees at 9 bases. Germline trimming cut 4 bases from V and 0 bases from J; bases unmatched to any gene: 8. Germline V gene data show CDR1 as SGHTA and CDR2 as FQGNSA. The CDR3 spans 17 residues. The DNA for the CDR3 is TGTGCCAGCAGCTCCCAGGGACAGGGTTTTAGCACAGATACGCAGTATTTT. As protein: CASSSQGQGFSTDTQYF.

This clonotype was observed at least ten times. The junction departs from the called germline gene at one end, perhaps through a read error. The rearrangement uses TRBV7-8 and TRBJ2-7, with a possible D match to TRBD1 (6 bases). Germline V gene lookup returns CDR1 SGHVS and CDR2 FQNEAQ. This CDR3 contains 14 residues. The CDR3 here is CASKDSPALGEQYF. CDR3 bases: TGTGCGAGCAAGGACAGCCCAGCTCTTGGCGAGCAGTACTTC.

This clonotype was counted many times. V gene TRBV15 combines with J gene TRBJ2-3, with D perhaps TRBD2 (6 bases). The CDR3 loop spans 15 amino acids. CDR1 and CDR2 from the germline V gene are LNHNV and YYDKDF (reference sequence). The V and J ends lost 0 bases and 5 bases respectively, with 12 bases between them. Written as DNA, the CDR3 is TGTGCCACCAGCAGAGATCGAGGAGGGAAAGATACGCAGTATTTT. Translation: CATSRDRGGKDTQYF.

This clonotype was detected many times. This chain connects TRBV12-5 to TRBJ1-3, with D tentatively TRBD1 (6 bases). The CDR3 runs 17 residues. Germline CDR1 and CDR2: LGHNT and FRNRAP. V was trimmed by 6 bases and J by 0 bases, leaving 18 bases between them. The CDR3 here is CASGPPGAGISGNTIYF. The CDR3 DNA follows: TGTGCTAGTGGCCCACCAGGGGCAGGGATCTCTGGAAACACCATATATTTT.